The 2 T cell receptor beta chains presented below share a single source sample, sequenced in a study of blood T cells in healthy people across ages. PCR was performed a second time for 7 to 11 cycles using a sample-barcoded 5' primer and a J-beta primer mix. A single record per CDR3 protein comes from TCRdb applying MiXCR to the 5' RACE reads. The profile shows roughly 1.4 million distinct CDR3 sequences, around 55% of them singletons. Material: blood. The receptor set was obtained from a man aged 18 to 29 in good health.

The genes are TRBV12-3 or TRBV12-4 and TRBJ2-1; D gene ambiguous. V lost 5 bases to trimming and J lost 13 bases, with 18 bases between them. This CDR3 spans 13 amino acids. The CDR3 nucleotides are TGTGCCAGCAGTGTTTCTCGCATGAGGACCCAGTTCTTC. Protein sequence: CASSVSRMRTQFF.

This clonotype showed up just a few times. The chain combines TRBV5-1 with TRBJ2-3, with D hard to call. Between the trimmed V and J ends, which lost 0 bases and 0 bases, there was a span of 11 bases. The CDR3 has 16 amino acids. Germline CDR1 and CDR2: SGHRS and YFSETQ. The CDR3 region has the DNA TGCGCCAGCAGCTTGGAACTGCGTGCTAGCACAGATACGCAGTATTTT. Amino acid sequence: CASSLELRASTDTQYF.